This T cell receptor (beta chain) was recorded in a study of T cells in women clearing cervical HPV infection. On the study more broadly: Cases: HPV16-related CIN3 or worse on histology, a couple of invasive cancers. For cases, blood was sampled a median around 140 days after lesion detection, interquartile range roughly 90 to 210 days. Case blood drawn at lesion detection; control blood after infection cleared.

As concerns this clone: The read ends 3 residues before the CDR3 terminus; that terminus is restored from the germline J gene.

From germline, CDR1 is MDHEN and CDR2 SYDVKM. Trimming at V came to 6 bases and at J to 4 bases, leaving 4 bases not matched to a gene. The length of the CDR3 is 14 residues. TCR beta CDR3 amplified by multiplex PCR from approximately 1,100 ng genomic DNA. Libraries were prepared by immunoSEQ multiplex PCR; TCRdb keeps only in-frame clonotypes and omits some of them. This sample's table has some 40,000 clones. Sequenced: blood buffy coat. The sequence was collected from a woman between 18 and 70 years old with a cervical HPV16 infection that either progressed to CIN3+ or cleared (not recorded which). This chain connects TRBV28 to TRBJ2-1; 9 bases fit TRBD2. This chain's CDR3 is CASSERGDYNEQFF. CDR3 bases read: TGTGCCAGCAGCGAGCGGGGGGATTACAATGAG.